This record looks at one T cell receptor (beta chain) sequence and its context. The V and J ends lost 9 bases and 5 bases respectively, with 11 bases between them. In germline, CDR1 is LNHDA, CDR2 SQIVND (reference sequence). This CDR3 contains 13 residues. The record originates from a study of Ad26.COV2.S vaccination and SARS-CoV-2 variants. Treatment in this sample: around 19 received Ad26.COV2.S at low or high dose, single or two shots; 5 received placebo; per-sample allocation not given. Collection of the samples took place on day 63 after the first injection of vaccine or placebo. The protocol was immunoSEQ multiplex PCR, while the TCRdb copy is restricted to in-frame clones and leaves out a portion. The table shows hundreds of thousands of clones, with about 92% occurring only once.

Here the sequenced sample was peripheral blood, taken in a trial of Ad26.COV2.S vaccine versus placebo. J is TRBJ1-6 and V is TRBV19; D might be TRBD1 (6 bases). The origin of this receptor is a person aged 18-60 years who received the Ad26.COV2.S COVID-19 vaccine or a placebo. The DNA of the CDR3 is TGTGCCAGCAGACAGGACAATAATTCACCCCTCCACTTT. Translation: CASRQDNNSPLHF.